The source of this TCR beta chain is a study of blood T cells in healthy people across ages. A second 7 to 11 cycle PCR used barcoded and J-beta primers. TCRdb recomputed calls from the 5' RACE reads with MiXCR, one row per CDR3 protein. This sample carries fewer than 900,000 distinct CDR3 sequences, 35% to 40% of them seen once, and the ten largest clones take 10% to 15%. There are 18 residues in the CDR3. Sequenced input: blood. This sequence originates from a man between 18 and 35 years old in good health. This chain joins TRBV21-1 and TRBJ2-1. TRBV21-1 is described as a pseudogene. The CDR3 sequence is CASSKLRYKKMIRGEQFF. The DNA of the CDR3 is TGTGCCAGCAGCAAACTCCGTTACAAGAAAATGATACGGGGTGAGCAGTTCTTC.